These T cell receptor beta chains were read from a single sample in a study of radiotherapy plus CTLA-4 blockade in lung cancer. Sequencing used immunoSEQ multiplex PCR; TCRdb keeps in-frame clones, though not all of them. In the table there are some 77,000 clones, around 88% of which are singletons. The input for sequencing was peripheral blood, taken from a patient treated with radiotherapy plus ipilimumab. The receptor source for this set is a human donor with non-small cell lung cancer who had a partial response to radiotherapy plus ipilimumab. Each CDR3 is given with its conserved first and last residue. D genes are given only for firm matches. Size is omitted from some rows. Given values are once, few, many or a class for expanded clones.

CDR3 length	J gene	clone size	D gene	V gene	CDR3 DNA	CDR3 protein
15	TRBJ2-7	-	TRBD1	TRBV5-1	TGCGCCAGCAGCCCCGGGACAGGGGGCAATTACGAGCAGTACTTC	CASSPGTGGNYEQYF
14	TRBJ2-5	once	-	TRBV18	TGTGCCAGCTCACCACGGAGGGGTGGGGAGACCCAGTACTTC	CASSPRRGGETQYF
15	TRBJ2-1	-	TRBD2	TRBV6-4	TGTGCCAGCAGGAGGACTAGCGGCTCCTACAATGAGCAGTTCTTC	CASRRTSGSYNEQFF
14	TRBJ2-3	-	-	TRBV9	TGTGCCAGCAGCGGCACCCAGGGGGGAGATACGCAGTATTTT	CASSGTQGGDTQYF
17	TRBJ1-1	-	TRBD1	TRBV4-1	TGCGCCAGCAGCCAAGATAGGGGGACAGGGGGGGACGCTGAAGCTTTCTTT	CASSQDRGTGGDAEAFF
15	TRBJ2-7	once	TRBD2	TRBV7-6	TGTGCCAGCAGCTTAGATGGCGGGAGGTCCTACGAGCAGTACTTC	CASSLDGGRSYEQYF
17	TRBJ1-2	-	-	TRBV7-6	TGTGCCAGCAGCCCCCGGGGGGGGGCGGGGTCTAACTATGGCTACACCTTC	CASSPRGGAGSNYGYTF
13	TRBJ1-6	-	-	TRBV30	TGTGCCTGGAGTCCCTCATGGCCGTTACCCCTCCACTTT	CAWSPSWPLPLHF
15	TRBJ1-2	-	-	TRBV6-1	TGTGCCAGCAGTCCTGAGACAGGCGGACACTATGGCTACACCTTC	CASSPETGGHYGYTF
19	TRBJ2-2	-	TRBD2	TRBV4-1	TGCGCCAACAGCCAAACCGGGGGACTAGCGGATATTAGGACCGGGGAGCTGTTTTTT	CANSQTGGLADIRTGELFF
14	TRBJ1-6	-	-	TRBV29-1	TGCAGCGCCCTTGTGGAGGGAACTGATTCACCCCTCCACTTT	CSALVEGTDSPLHF
13	TRBJ1-3	few	-	TRBV2	TGTGCCACGAGACTAAGCTCTGGAAACACCATATATTTT	CATRLSSGNTIYF
16	TRBJ2-5	-	TRBD2	TRBV28	TGTGCCAGCAGCCTAGGGGGCGGGGGGGCTATAGAGACCCAGTACTTC	CASSLGGGGAIETQYF
11	TRBJ1-3	-	-	TRBV5-4	TGTGCCAGCCCTTCGGGAAACACCATATATTTT	CASPSGNTIYF
15	TRBJ2-7	-	TRBD2	TRBV10-2	TGCGCCAGCCAGGTTGAAAGACTAGCGGCCCACGAGCAGTACTTC	CASQVERLAAHEQYF
14	TRBJ1-2	once	TRBD1	TRBV15	TGTGCCACCAGCGGCCAGACAGGGAACTATGGCTACACCTTC	CATSGQTGNYGYTF
13	TRBJ1-1	-	TRBD1	TRBV4-1	TGCGCCAGCAGCCCCCAGGGGGCCGCTGAAGCTTTCTTT	CASSPQGAAEAFF
14	TRBJ1-2	-	TRBD1	TRBV6-5	TGTGCCAGCAGTTACGACAGGGGGCGCTATGGCTACACCTTC	CASSYDRGRYGYTF
15	TRBJ2-1	-	-	TRBV9	TGTGCCAGCAGCCCAAGGACAGACCCTTACAATGAGCAGTTCTTC	CASSPRTDPYNEQFF
15	TRBJ1-4	few	-	TRBV7-2	TGTGCCAGCAGCACTACAGGGAGTTCGGCTGAAAAACTGTTTTTT	CASSTTGSSAEKLFF
13	TRBJ2-3	-	-	TRBV28	TGTGCCAGCTCGAGCGGGAGCACAGATACGCAGTATTTT	CASSSGSTDTQYF
13	TRBJ1-5	few	-	TRBV19	TGTGCCAGTAGTGGAGGGTGGAATCAGCCCCAGCATTTT	CASSGGWNQPQHF
15	TRBJ1-4	-	-	TRBV27	TGTGCCAGCAGTTTATCGGCCGGGAGTGGAGAAAAACTGTTTTTT	CASSLSAGSGEKLFF
14	TRBJ2-7	-	-	TRBV28	TGTGCCAGCAGTCTGGGGACTTCGACCTACGAGCAGTACTTC	CASSLGTSTYEQYF
14	TRBJ2-5	-	-	TRBV28	TGTGCCAGCAGTTTGTCCAGTCTCCAAGAGACCCAGTACTTC	CASSLSSLQETQYF
12	TRBJ1-1	few	TRBD1	TRBV18	TGTGCCAGCTCACTGGACAGGGACAAAGCTTTCTTT	CASSLDRDKAFF
12	TRBJ2-1	once	-	TRBV30	TGTGCCTGGAGTGGAGGGCCAATTGAGCAGTTCTTC	CAWSGGPIEQFF
15	TRBJ1-3	few	-	TRBV4-1	TGCGCCAGCAGCCAAGGCACTTCTGGTCGGAACACCATATATTTT	CASSQGTSGRNTIYF
16	TRBJ2-3	-	TRBD2	TRBV5-6	TGTGCCAGCAGCTTGGCCGGAGCGGGAACGGGAGATACGCAGTATTTT	CASSLAGAGTGDTQYF
13	TRBJ1-4	-	-	TRBV19	TGTGCCAGTAACGACAGGCCGAAAGAAAAACTGTTTTTT	CASNDRPKEKLFF
14	TRBJ2-5	-	TRBD2	TRBV5-1	TGCGCCAGCAGCTCGGGACTAGCGGAAGAGACCCAGTACTTC	CASSSGLAEETQYF
16	TRBJ1-1	few	-	TRBV5-4	TGTGCCAGCAGCTTGTTTAGTAAGGGGTTGAACACTGAAGCTTTCTTT	CASSLFSKGLNTEAFF
15	TRBJ1-2	-	TRBD1	TRBV5-1	TGCGCCAGCAGCTTGGCCCTGGGGACAGGGGTTGGCTACACCTTC	CASSLALGTGVGYTF
16	TRBJ1-4	-	TRBD1	TRBV28	TGTGCCAGCAGTTTCCGCGCGACAGGGGGGTTTGAAAAACTGTTTTTT	CASSFRATGGFEKLFF
16	TRBJ2-1	-	-	TRBV7-8	TGTGCCAGCAGCTTAGAGACAGCTTACAATTACAATGAGCAGTTCTTC	CASSLETAYNYNEQFF
15	TRBJ2-2	-	-	TRBV5-5	TGTGCCAGCAGCTTGGACACCCTGAACACCGGGGAGCTGTTTTTT	CASSLDTLNTGELFF
13	TRBJ1-1	-	-	TRBV6-5	TGTGCCAGCAGCAACGTTGTGGGCGCTGAAGCTTTCTTT	CASSNVVGAEAFF
13	TRBJ1-1	once	TRBD1	TRBV6-1	TGTGCCAGCAATCGGGACAGGGTCACTGAAGCTTTCTTT	CASNRDRVTEAFF
19	TRBJ2-1	-	TRBD2	TRBV5-1	TGCGCCAGCAGCTTGCCCGGGACTAGCGGGAGGTCCTTGTACAATGAGCAGTTCTTC	CASSLPGTSGRSLYNEQFF
16	TRBJ2-7	-	-	TRBV5-5	TGTGCCAGCAGCTTGGTGGGCAGGCCGAGCTCCTACGAGCAGTACTTC	CASSLVGRPSSYEQYF
14	TRBJ2-7	-	TRBD2	TRBV14	TGTGCCAGCAGCCACTGGACTAGCTCTTACGAGCAGTACTTC	CASSHWTSSYEQYF
14	TRBJ1-3	-	-	TRBV29-1	TGCAGCGTTGCGGACAGCTTCTCTGGAAACACCATATATTTT	CSVADSFSGNTIYF
15	TRBJ2-3	once	-	TRBV5-4	TGTGCCAGCAGCCTAGAGGACACTAGCACAGATACGCAGTATTTT	CASSLEDTSTDTQYF
18	TRBJ2-1	-	TRBD2	TRBV30	TGTGCCTGGAGCCGGATGAAAGCGGGAGGTGGTGTCCCGAATGAGCAGTTCTTC	CAWSRMKAGGGVPNEQFF
13	TRBJ1-1	few	-	TRBV6-5	TGTGCCAGCAGTCGGGTGCCGAACACTGAAGCTTTCTTT	CASSRVPNTEAFF
16	TRBJ1-1	-	-	TRBV28	TGTGCCAGCAGTCTCCGCCCGGGGGGGGGTTTCGCTGAAGCTTTCTTT	CASSLRPGGGFAEAFF
13	TRBJ2-1	-	-	TRBV18	TGTGCCAGCTCACCACTTACGGGGGATGAGCAGTTCTTC	CASSPLTGDEQFF
14	TRBJ1-2	-	-	TRBV6-1	TGTGCCAGCAGTCTTCAGTGGGGGGGTCGAGGCTACACCTTC	CASSLQWGGRGYTF
14	TRBJ2-5	-	-	TRBV6-1	TGTGCCAGCAGTCGACAGGAACATCAAGAGACCCAGTACTTC	CASSRQEHQETQYF
13	TRBJ2-7	-	TRBD1	TRBV10-1	TGCGCCAGCAGTGAGACCCCGACAGGGAATTTGTACTTC	CASSETPTGNLYF
15	TRBJ2-6	-	-	TRBV5-1	TGCGCCAGCAGCTTGAGCCTCTCTGGGGCCAACGTCCTGACTTTC	CASSLSLSGANVLTF
13	TRBJ2-5	-	TRBD2	TRBV14	TGTGCCAGCAGCCCGTCAAGCGGGGTGACCCAGTACTTC	CASSPSSGVTQYF
15	TRBJ2-1	-	TRBD1	TRBV5-4	TGTGCCAGCAGCTTGGAGGGACAGGTGGGCAATGAGCAGTTCTTC	CASSLEGQVGNEQFF
14	TRBJ1-2	-	TRBD1	TRBV28	TGTGCCAGCAGCCGCTCCGGGACAGATTATGGCTACACCTTC	CASSRSGTDYGYTF
17	TRBJ2-3	-	TRBD2	TRBV28	TGTGCCAGCAGTTTAGACCTAGCGGGAGGGCCGAGGGATACGCAGTATTTT	CASSLDLAGGPRDTQYF
13	TRBJ2-5	-	-	TRBV6-1	TGTGCCAGCAGTGGGGGGGGGCTCGAGACCCAGTACTTC	CASSGGGLETQYF
14	TRBJ2-2	once	TRBD2	TRBV7-6	TGTGCCAGCAGCTTAGTACTAGCGGCCGGGGAGCTGTTTTTT	CASSLVLAAGELFF
14	TRBJ2-7	-	TRBD1	TRBV5-1	TGCGCCAGCAGCAGGCAGGGGGCTTGGAACGAGCAGTACTTC	CASSRQGAWNEQYF